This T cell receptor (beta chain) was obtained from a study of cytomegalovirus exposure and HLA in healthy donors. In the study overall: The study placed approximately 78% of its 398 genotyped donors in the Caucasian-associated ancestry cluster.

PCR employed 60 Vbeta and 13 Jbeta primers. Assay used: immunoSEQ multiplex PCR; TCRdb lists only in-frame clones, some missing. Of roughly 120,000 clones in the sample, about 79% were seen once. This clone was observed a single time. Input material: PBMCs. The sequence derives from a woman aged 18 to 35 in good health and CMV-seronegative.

CDR3 sequence reads: CASSVDPQGPETQYF. CDR3 in DNA: TGTGCCAGCAGCGTAGACCCACAGGGTCCTGAGACCCAGTACTTC. The gene calls are TRBV9 and TRBJ2-5, with a tentative D call TRBD1 (6 bases). V shed 0 bases and J shed 5 bases, with 14 bases lying between them. CDR3 length equals 15 residues. Germline lookup yields CDR1 SGDLS and CDR2 YYNGEE. The whole variable domain, remainder taken from reference TRBV9 and TRBJ2-5, is DSGVTQTPKHLITATGQRVTLRCSPRSGDLSVYWYQQSLDQGLQFLIQYYNGEERAKGNILERFSAQQFPDLHSELNLSSLELGDSALYFCASSVDPQGPETQYFGPGTRLLVL.